The T cell receptor beta chain described here comes from a study of blood T cell repertoires in COVID-19. Sequencing used immunoSEQ multiplex PCR; TCRdb keeps in-frame clones, though not all of them. The table lists 95,000 to 150,000 clones, approximately 74% of them singletons. The clonotype originates from a man in his sixties with acute or convalescent COVID-19. The sample taken for sequencing was peripheral blood.

The CDR3 protein is CASSIKGLAGFEKYF. DNA for the CDR3: TGTGCCAGTAGTATAAAAGGACTAGCGGGATTCGAAAAGTACTTC. This rearrangement joins TRBV19 to TRBJ2-5; 12 bases fit TRBD2. This CDR3 spans 15 amino acids. Trimming removed 2 bases from V and 12 bases from J; junction bases left unmatched: 10. Germline CDR1 and CDR2: LNHDA and SQIVND (reference sequence).